These T cell receptor beta chains were read from a single sample in a study of control samples from healthy donors and cancer patients. Data came from immunoSEQ multiplex PCR; TCRdb stores just in-frame clones and leaves some out. In the table there are roughly 100,000 clones, roughly 90% of which are singletons. Sequencing input: blood. The receptor source for this set is a woman in her twenties or thirties in good health. Each CDR3 is given with its conserved first and last residue. The D gene is left open where the match is weak. Clone size is shown for a subset of rows, as once, few, many or a class of expanded clone.

v_call	clone_size	j_call	d_call	cdr3_nt	cdr3_aa
TRBV27	NA	TRBJ2-1	TRBD1	TGTGCCAGCACGCCCGGGACAGGGGCTCGGGAGCAGTTCTTC	CASTPGTGAREQFF
TRBV5-1	NA	TRBJ1-2	NA	TGCGCCAGCAGCTTGGAGGGCGGACAGGGCTACACCTTC	CASSLEGGQGYTF
TRBV27	NA	TRBJ1-3	NA	TGTGCCAGCAGTTTATGGCCCGGGGGCGTAGGAAACACCATATATTTT	CASSLWPGGVGNTIYF
TRBV2	NA	TRBJ2-2	NA	TGTGCCAGCAGTGAAGGATCGGGGGCGGCCGGGGAGCTGTTTTTT	CASSEGSGAAGELFF
TRBV7-9	NA	TRBJ2-7	NA	TGTGCCAGCAGCGGCCCCCGGACGGCTGACTACGAGCAGTACTTC	CASSGPRTADYEQYF
TRBV6-1	few	TRBJ2-2	NA	TGTGCCAGCAGTGAAGGATCGGGCCTCCCCACCGGGGAGCTGTTTTTT	CASSEGSGLPTGELFF
TRBV6-1	NA	TRBJ1-1	NA	TGTGCCAGCAGTGAAGTCGGGGGGCCCACTGAAGCTTTCTTT	CASSEVGGPTEAFF
TRBV7-3	NA	TRBJ1-2	NA	TGTGCCAGCAGCTTATTCGCAGTAGGCGCTGGAAAGAGGGATGGCTACACCTTC	CASSLFAVGAGKRDGYTF
TRBV12-3/TRBV12-4	NA	TRBJ2-7	NA	TGTGCCAGCAGTTTACAGGAAAAAAAGGTGCAGTACTTC	CASSLQEKKVQYF
TRBV6-6	NA	TRBJ2-1	TRBD1	TGTGCCAGCCAGACAGGGAGTCGAAGCGAGCAGTTCTTC	CASQTGSRSEQFF
TRBV4-1	NA	TRBJ2-7	NA	TGCGCCAGCAGCCACCACAGGGATCCCTACGAGCAGTACTTC	CASSHHRDPYEQYF
TRBV7-9	once	TRBJ2-1	NA	TGTGCCAGCAGCTTAGCGGGCTTTGGGGCTGAGCAGTTCTTC	CASSLAGFGAEQFF
TRBV6-2/TRBV6-3	once	TRBJ2-7	TRBD1	TGTGCCAGCAGCCGCCCCCCGGGACAGGGCTTGATTTGGGACGAGCAGTACTTC	CASSRPPGQGLIWDEQYF
TRBV12-5	NA	TRBJ1-4	NA	TGTGCTAGTGGCTTGGGGGGGGCTAATGAAAAACTGTTTTTT	CASGLGGANEKLFF
TRBV6-2/TRBV6-3	NA	TRBJ2-1	NA	TGTGCCAGCAGTTACGTCGGAAATAGGGATGAGCAGTTCTTC	CASSYVGNRDEQFF
TRBV18	NA	TRBJ2-5	NA	TGTGCCAGCTCCCCCGACCTGTTGGAGACCCAGTACTTC	CASSPDLLETQYF
TRBV12-5	NA	TRBJ2-3	NA	TGTGCTAGTGGTTTGCCTAACACAGATACGCAGTATTTT	CASGLPNTDTQYF
TRBV5-8	NA	TRBJ1-2	NA	TGTGCCAGCCTTGACTTACAGGGTCGGGACTATGGCTACACCTTC	CASLDLQGRDYGYTF
TRBV27	NA	TRBJ2-2	NA	TGTGCCAGCAGTGGGCGAGACCCGGTCACCGGGGAGCTGTTTTTT	CASSGRDPVTGELFF
TRBV5-1	NA	TRBJ2-7	NA	TGCGCCAGCAGCTGGAGTGGCCGAAGCAACGACGAGCAGTACTTC	CASSWSGRSNDEQYF
TRBV6-2/TRBV6-3	once	TRBJ2-7	TRBD2	TGTGCCAGCAGTAATCAGCGGGAGAACCTCTACGAGCAGTACTTC	CASSNQRENLYEQYF
TRBV3-1/TRBV3-2	NA	TRBJ2-5	NA	TGTGCCAGCAGCCAAAATGGTTTGATGGAGACCCAGTACTTC	CASSQNGLMETQYF